The TCR beta chain under discussion was sequenced for a study of HIV-infected children after antiretroviral therapy interruption. Study summary: Recorded EBV and CMV exposure existed for most children.

Unique molecular identifiers were included in an RNA-based 3' RACE TCR library. TCRdb re-analysed the 3' RACE reads in MiXCR, keeping a single row per CDR3 protein. The sample holds fewer than 100,000 distinct CDR3 sequences; about 7% are singletons and the top ten take 0.85% to 1.2%. V lost 3 bases to trimming and J lost 6 bases; unmatched junction nucleotides: 7. Germline-derived CDR1 and CDR2 are SGHNT and YYREEE (reference sequence). The CDR3 is made up of 15 amino acids. Treatment in this sample: PENTA 11 planned treatment interruption arm or continuous ART arm. This rearrangement joins TRBV5-4 to TRBJ2-2, with TRBD1 identical over 8 bases. The TCR comes from a pool of human donors with HIV. The sample here was CD45RA+ CD4+ T cells from PBMCs, pooled from several time points, taken from a donor given antiretroviral therapy, either interrupted or continuous. The subset is: naive CD4+ CD45RA+ CD45RO- T cells. CDR3 bases: TGTGCCAGCAGCTCACAGGGGGTGGTGGCCGGGGAGCTGTTTTTT. Its protein product is CASSSQGVVAGELFF.